This T cell receptor beta chain emerged from a study of CD8 T cells in Susac syndrome. Study conclusions and caveats: As the study acknowledged, the number of individuals in its TCR sequencing and HLA analysis was relatively small.

Concerning this clonotype itself: What it binds is not known.

After extraction with the RNeasy kit, roughly 0.5 to 1 ug of the RNA was reverse transcribed using random hexamers. The CDR3 of TCR beta was amplified by immunoSEQ multiplex PCR across 54 Vbeta and 13 Jbeta. One entry per CDR3 protein, called by TCRdb with MiXCR from the immunoSEQ multiplex PCR reads. Of over 100,000 distinct CDR3 sequences in the sample, around 90% were seen once. Germline CDR1 is SQVTM and CDR2 is ANQGSEA. The CDR3 contains 12 residues. V was cut by 6 bases and J by 5 bases, with 10 bases left in between. This receptor was obtained from a human donor in good health. Sequencing was performed on CD8+ T cells from PBMCs. The V and J genes are TRBV29-1 and TRBJ2-2; maybe TRBD1 (5 bases). The CDR3 DNA reads as TGCAGCGTACCGACAGCGACCGGGGAGCTGTTTTTT. This encodes CSVPTATGELFF.